One TCR beta chain is described in this entry. In the original analysis: Using reference gene primer amplification, nucleated cell counts were estimated. The table came from immunoSEQ multiplex PCR; TCRdb's copy has only in-frame clones and leaves some out. V, J and clone size reflect that table, while D and trimming were determined from the DNA. The table has tens of thousands of clones, about 90% seen once. Unmatched junction bases numbered 7, after V lost 4 bases and J lost 4 bases. Germline CDR1 and CDR2: SGHVS and FQNEAQ. The CDR3 is 15 amino acids. The record originates from a study of blood T cell repertoires in COVID-19. Study summary: Acute and convalescent COVID-19 samples came from the United States, Italy and Spain. T cells, B-cell-depleted T cells, or PBMCs provided the cDNA or gDNA that served as material.

This rearrangement joins TRBV7-8 to TRBJ2-7; 10 bases fit TRBD2. This receptor was identified in a man aged 55 to 70 with active COVID-19. The sample comprised peripheral blood. The CDR3 region is CASSSGGLAKYEQYF. The CDR3 DNA sequence: TGTGCCAGCAGCTCGGGGGGACTAGCGAAGTACGAGCAGTACTTC.